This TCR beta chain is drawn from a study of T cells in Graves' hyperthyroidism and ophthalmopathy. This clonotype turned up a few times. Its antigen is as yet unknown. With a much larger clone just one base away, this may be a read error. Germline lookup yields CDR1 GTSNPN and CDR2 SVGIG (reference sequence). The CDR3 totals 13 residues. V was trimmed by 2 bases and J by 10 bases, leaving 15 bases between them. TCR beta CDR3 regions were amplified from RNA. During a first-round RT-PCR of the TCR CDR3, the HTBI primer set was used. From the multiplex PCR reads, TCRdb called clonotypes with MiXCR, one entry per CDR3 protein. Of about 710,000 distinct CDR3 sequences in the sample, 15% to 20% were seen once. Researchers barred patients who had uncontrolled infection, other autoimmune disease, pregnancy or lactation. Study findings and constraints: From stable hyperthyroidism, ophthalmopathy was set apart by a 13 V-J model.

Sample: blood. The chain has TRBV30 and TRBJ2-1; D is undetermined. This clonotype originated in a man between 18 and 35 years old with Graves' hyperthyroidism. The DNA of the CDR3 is TGTGCCTGGAGTTTCGACTCCTCCAAGGAGCAGTTCTTC. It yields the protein CAWSFDSSKEQFF.